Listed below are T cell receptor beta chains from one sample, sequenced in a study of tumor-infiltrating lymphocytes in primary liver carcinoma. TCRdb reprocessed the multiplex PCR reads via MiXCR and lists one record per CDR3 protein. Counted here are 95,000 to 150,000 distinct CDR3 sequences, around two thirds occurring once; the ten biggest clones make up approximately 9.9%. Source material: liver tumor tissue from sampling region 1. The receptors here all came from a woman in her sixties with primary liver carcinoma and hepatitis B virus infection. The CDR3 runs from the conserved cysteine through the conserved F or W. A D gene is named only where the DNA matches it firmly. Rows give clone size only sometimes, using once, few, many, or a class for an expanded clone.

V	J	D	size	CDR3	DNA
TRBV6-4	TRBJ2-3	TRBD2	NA	CASSDSSGSIDTQYF	TGTGCCAGCAGTGACTCTAGCGGGAGCATAGATACGCAGTATTTT
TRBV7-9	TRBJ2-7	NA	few	CASSRASPEQYF	TGTGCCAGCAGCCGGGCCTCACCCGAGCAGTACTTC
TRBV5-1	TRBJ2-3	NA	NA	CASSPQLAPGAQYF	TGCGCCAGCAGCCCCCAACTAGCGCCAGGGGCGCAGTATTTT
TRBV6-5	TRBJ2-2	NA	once	CATSYQLQRWGEMFF	TGTGCCACCAGTTACCAGTTACAGAGGTGGGGGGAGATGTTTTTT
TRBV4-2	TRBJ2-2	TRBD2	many	CASSPGASGRAGDGELFF	TGTGCCAGCAGCCCCGGGGCTAGCGGGAGGGCCGGTGACGGGGAGCTGTTTTTT
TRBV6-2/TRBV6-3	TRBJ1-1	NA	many	CASSYNGAKSVDTEAFF	TGTGCCAGCAGTTACAATGGGGCGAAGAGTGTGGACACTGAAGCTTTCTTT
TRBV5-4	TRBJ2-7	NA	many	CASSSTKNYEQYF	TGTGCCAGCAGCTCCACGAAAAACTACGAGCAGTACTTC
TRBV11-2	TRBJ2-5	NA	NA	CASGPGVRETQYF	TGTGCCAGCGGCCCGGGGGTAAGGGAGACCCAGTACTTC
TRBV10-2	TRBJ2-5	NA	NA	CASRVGFTTQYF	TGCGCCAGCAGGGTGGGCTTTACGACCCAGTACTTC
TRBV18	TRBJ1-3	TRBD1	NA	CASLRDRTSSGNTIYF	TGTGCCAGCCTACGGGACAGGACCTCCTCTGGAAACACCATATATTTT
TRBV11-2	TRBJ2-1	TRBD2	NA	CASILERSGGSNEQFF	TGTGCCAGCATCTTAGAGCGGTCGGGAGGGAGCAATGAGCAGTTCTTC
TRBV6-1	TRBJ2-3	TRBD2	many	CASLGLAGAGDTQYF	TGTGCCAGCCTTGGACTAGCGGGAGCAGGAGATACGCAGTATTTT
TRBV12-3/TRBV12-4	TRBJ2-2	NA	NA	CASSLSGDGVMPFF	TGTGCCAGCAGTCTGAGTGGGGACGGGGTCATGCCGTTTTTT
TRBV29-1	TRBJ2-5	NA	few	CSVRQPLQETQYF	TGCAGCGTTCGACAGCCGCTACAAGAGACCCAGTACTTC
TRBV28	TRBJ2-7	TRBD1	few	CASSSTGQGDEQYF	TGTGCCAGCAGTTCGACGGGACAGGGCGACGAGCAGTACTTC
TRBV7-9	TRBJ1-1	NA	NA	CASSSAPEQLNTEAFF	TGTGCCAGCAGCTCAGCCCCCGAACAGCTGAACACTGAAGCTTTCTTT
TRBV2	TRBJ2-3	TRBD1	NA	CASSRQGALGTDTQYF	TGTGCCAGCAGTCGTCAGGGGGCGCTCGGCACAGATACGCAGTATTTT